What follows are 6 T cell receptor beta chains derived from one specimen sequenced in a study of memory CD4+ T cells and cytomegalovirus serostatus. The method was immunoSEQ multiplex PCR; TCRdb's version includes in-frame clones alone and lacks a portion of them. The table has some 44,000 clones, approximately 80% seen once. Single viable CD3+CD4+CD8-CD45RO+ cells were sorted as the memory CD4+ T cells. Sequences were obtained from memory CD4+ T cells from blood. The receptors stem from an adult in good health and CMV-seronegative.

The V gene is TRBV6-6, the J gene TRBJ1-1; D gene unclear. V shed 6 bases and J shed 0 bases, with 5 bases lying between them. Germline CDR1 MNHNY, CDR2 SVGAGI (reference sequence). The CDR3 spans 12 residues. For the CDR3, the DNA is TGTGCCAGCAGCCCATTGAACACTGAAGCTTTCTTT. Protein: CASSPLNTEAFF.

The rearrangement links TRBV11-3 to TRBJ2-2; no reliable D call. The CDR3 has 13 amino acids. V lost 0 bases to trimming and J lost 5 bases, with 4 bases between them. Germline V gene data show CDR1 as SGHNT and CDR2 as YENEEA. In DNA, the CDR3 is TGTGCCAGCAGCTTAGACGGAACCGGGGAGCTGTTTTTT. Translation gives CASSLDGTGELFF.

The gene calls are TRBV14 and TRBJ2-5; 7 nucleotides align to TRBD2. V trimming: 1 base; J trimming: 5 bases; junction bases outside the gene matches: 7. Germline V lookup: CDR1 SGHDN, CDR2 FVKESK. This CDR3 region has 15 residues. For the CDR3, the DNA is TGTGCCAGCAGCCAAGGAGGCCTAGCGGCCGAGACCCAGTACTTC. It encodes CASSQGGLAAETQYF. Using reference TRBV14 and TRBJ2-5 for the parts outside the CDR3, the full variable domain is EAGVTQFPSHSVIEKGQTVTLRCDPISGHDNLYWYRRVMGKEIKFLLHFVKESKQDESGMPNNRFLAERTGGTYSTLKVQPAELEDSGVYFCASSQGGLAAETQYFGPGTRLLVL.

The chain combines TRBV4-1 with TRBJ2-2; TRBD2 matches 10 bases. CDR1 is MGHRA, CDR2 YSYEKL, per germline. With 4 bases clipped from V and 7 bases from J, the junction kept 15 bases outside the gene matches. The length of the CDR3 is 18 residues. The CDR3 DNA reads as TGCGCCAGCAGCCGCTCATCTAGCGGGGGTAAAAGTAGCGGGGAGCTGTTTTTT. As protein: CASSRSSSGGKSSGELFF.

J is TRBJ2-7 and V is TRBV7-3; D remains unclear. V lost 6 bases and J 2 bases, leaving 5 bases between the germline ends. Germline CDR1 and CDR2: SGHTA and FQGTGA. CDR3 length: 11 residues. CDR3 sequence: CASRQTYEQYF. CDR3 coding DNA: TGTGCCAGCAGGCAGACCTACGAGCAGTACTTC.

The CDR3 reads CASSPAFREGTEAFF. CDR3 nucleotides: TGTGCCAGCAGCCCCGCCTTTCGGGAAGGGACTGAAGCTTTCTTT. This chain connects TRBV7-9 to TRBJ1-1; D gene ambiguous. This CDR3 region has 15 residues. Germline values: CDR1 SEHNR, CDR2 FQNEAQ (reference sequence). The V end was cut by 5 bases, the J end by 5 bases, with 18 bases between.